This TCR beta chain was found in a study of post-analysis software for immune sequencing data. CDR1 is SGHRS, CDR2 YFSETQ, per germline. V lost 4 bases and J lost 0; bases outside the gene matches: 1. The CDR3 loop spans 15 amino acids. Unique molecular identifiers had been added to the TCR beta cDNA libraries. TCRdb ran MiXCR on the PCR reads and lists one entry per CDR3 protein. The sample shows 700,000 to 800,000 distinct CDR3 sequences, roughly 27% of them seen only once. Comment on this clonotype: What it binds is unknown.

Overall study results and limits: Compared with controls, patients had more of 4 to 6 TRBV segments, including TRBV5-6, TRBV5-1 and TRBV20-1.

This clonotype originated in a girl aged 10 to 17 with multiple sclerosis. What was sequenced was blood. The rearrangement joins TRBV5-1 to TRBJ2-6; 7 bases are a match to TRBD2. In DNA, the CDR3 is TGCGCCAGCAGCGCGGGAGACTCTGGGGCCAACGTCCTGACTTTC. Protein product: CASSAGDSGANVLTF.